This T cell receptor (beta chain) was recovered during a study of shared clonotypes between healthy human individuals. General study results and limits: Compared with clonotypes that all four donors shared, non-shared clonotypes had lower generation probabilities. The study drew on few donors, limiting represented genetic and exposure-history diversity.

Germline V gives CDR1 MDHEN, CDR2 SYDVKM. V gave up 6 bases and J gave up 6 bases; unmatched junction bases: 16. The CDR3 runs to 16 residues. As to this clone: Antigen: not known.

Every subset had its genomic DNA shared out evenly among several immunoSEQ plates. Here immunoSEQ multiplex PCR was the method, and the copy in TCRdb shows in-frame clones only, minus some. There are some 2 million clones in the sample; approximately 95% occur only once, and roughly 0.13% lies in the top ten. The clonotype originates from a man aged 18 to 29 in good health. The chain joins TRBV28 to TRBJ1-1, with TRBD1 matching over 7 bases. The sample comprised naive CD4+ T cells sorted from blood. Documented subset: CD45RA+ positively selected. CDR3 sequence reads: CASSRPFQGVKAEAFF. DNA of the CDR3: TGTGCCAGCAGCCGACCATTCCAGGGGGTTAAGGCTGAAGCTTTCTTT.